The clone carrying this T cell receptor (beta chain) was counted ten times or more. The target antigen is unknown. The data are from a study of spatial heterogeneity in lung cancer. Study at large: Beta-chain sequences consistently outnumbered alpha-chain sequences in detection. There was a strong correlation between the counts of TCR transcripts measured in tumor regions and a T cell transcriptional module score that was calculated from matched bulk RNA-seq. Raw-read counts averaged over ten per unique TCR and UMI combination. Study-level findings and limits: Expanded intratumoral alpha and beta TCR counts tracked tumor mutation counts.

TCRdb re-called the 5' RACE reads with MiXCR, one entry per CDR3 protein. The table includes around 19,000 distinct CDR3 sequences, about 6.5% detected once. V lost 0 bases to trimming and J lost 1 base, with 10 bases between them. CDR3 length: 15 residues. The germline CDR1 and CDR2 sequences are GTSNPN and SVGIG (reference sequence). As for time point: sample taken at primary tumor resection. Extraction of whole RNA from tumor, nontumor lung or frozen PBMC preceded unsorted sequencing. Source: lung tumor tissue, taken at surgery. The V and J genes are TRBV30 and TRBJ1-5; D is unclear. This clonotype was obtained from a female donor with early-stage non-small cell lung cancer. CDR3 DNA: TGTGCCTGGAGTGTCGGGGAGGGCAGCAATCAGCCCCAGCATTTT. Its protein is CAWSVGEGSNQPQHF.